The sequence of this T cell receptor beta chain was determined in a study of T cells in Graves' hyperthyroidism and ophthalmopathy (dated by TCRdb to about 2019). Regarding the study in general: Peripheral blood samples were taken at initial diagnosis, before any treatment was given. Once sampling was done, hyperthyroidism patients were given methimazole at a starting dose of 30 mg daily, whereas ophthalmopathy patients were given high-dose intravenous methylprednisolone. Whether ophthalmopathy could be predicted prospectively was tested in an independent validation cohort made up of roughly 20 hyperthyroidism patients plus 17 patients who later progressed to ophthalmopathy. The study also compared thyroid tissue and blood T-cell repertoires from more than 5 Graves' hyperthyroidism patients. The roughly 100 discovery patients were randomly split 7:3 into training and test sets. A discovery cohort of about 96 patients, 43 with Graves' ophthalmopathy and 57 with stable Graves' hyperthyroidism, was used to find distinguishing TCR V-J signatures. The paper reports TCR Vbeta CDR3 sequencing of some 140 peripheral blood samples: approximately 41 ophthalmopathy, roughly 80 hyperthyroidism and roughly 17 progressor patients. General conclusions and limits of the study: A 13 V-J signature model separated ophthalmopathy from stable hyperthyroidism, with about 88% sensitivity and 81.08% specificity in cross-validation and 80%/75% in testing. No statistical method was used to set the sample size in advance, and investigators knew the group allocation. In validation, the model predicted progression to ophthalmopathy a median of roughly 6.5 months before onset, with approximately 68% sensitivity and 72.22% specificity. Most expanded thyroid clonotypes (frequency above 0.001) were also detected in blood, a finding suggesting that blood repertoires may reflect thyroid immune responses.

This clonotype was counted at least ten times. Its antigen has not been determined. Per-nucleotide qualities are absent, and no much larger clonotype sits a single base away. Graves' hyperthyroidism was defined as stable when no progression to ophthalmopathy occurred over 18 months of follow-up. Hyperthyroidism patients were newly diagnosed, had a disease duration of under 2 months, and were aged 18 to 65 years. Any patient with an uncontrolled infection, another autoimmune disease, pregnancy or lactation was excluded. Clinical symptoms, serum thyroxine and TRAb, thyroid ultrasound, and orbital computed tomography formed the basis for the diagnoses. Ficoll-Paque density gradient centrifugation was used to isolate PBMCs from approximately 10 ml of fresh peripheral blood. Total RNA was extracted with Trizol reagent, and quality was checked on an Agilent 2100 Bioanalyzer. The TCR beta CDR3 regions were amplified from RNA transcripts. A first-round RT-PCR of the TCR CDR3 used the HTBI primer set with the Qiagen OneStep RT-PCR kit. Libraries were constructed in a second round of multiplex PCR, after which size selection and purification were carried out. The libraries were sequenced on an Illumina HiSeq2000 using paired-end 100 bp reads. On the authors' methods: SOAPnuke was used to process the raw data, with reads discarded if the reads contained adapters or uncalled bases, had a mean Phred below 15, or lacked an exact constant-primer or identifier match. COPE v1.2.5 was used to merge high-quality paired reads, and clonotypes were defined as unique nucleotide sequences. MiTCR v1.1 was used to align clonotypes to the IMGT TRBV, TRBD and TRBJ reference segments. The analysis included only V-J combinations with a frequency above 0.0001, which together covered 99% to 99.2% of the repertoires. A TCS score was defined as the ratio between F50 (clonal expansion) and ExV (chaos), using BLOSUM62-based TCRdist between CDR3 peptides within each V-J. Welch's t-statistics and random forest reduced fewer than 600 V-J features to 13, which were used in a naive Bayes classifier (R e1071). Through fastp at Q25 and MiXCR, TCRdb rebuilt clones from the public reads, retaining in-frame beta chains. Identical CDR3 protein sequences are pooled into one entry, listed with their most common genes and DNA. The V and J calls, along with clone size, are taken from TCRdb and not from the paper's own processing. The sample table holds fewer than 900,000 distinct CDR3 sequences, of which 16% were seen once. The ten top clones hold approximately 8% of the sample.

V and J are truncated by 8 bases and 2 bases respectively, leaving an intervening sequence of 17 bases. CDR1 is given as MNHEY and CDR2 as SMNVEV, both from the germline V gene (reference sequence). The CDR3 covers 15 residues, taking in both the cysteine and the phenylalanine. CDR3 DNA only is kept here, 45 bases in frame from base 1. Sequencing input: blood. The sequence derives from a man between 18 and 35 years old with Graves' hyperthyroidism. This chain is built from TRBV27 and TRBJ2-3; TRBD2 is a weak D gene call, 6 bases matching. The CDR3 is CASPGGRGNTDTQYF. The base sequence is TGTGCCAGCCCCGGCGGGCGGGGAAACACAGATACGCAGTATTTT.